The rows below give T cell receptor beta chains drawn from one sample of a study of CD8+ T cells in alopecia areata. TCRdb's copy holds only in-frame clones and misses some; the assay was immunoSEQ multiplex PCR. The sample lists about 190,000 clones; about 64% were seen once. This specimen consisted of CD4+ T cells sorted from blood, obtained at week 4, from a patient treated with tofacitinib. The receptors derive from a human donor with alopecia areata. Both conserved end residues are part of each CDR3. The D gene is left open where the match is weak. Where a row states a size, it is once, few, many or the class of an expanded clone; other rows omit it.

j_call: TRBJ2-6; d_call: TRBD1; clone_size: NA; v_call: TRBV5-1; cdr3_nt: TGCGCCAGCAGCACCCGGGACAGCCCTCACTCTGGGGCCAACGTCCTGACTTTC; cdr3_aa: CASSTRDSPHSGANVLTF
j_call: TRBJ1-1; d_call: NA; clone_size: NA; v_call: TRBV4-2; cdr3_nt: TGTGCCAGCAGCCAAGATCGGGGGTCGGAAGCTTTCTTT; cdr3_aa: CASSQDRGSEAFF
j_call: TRBJ1-5; d_call: TRBD1; clone_size: NA; v_call: TRBV30; cdr3_nt: TGTGCCTGGAGTGCAGGGGGGCATCAGCCCCAGCATTTT; cdr3_aa: CAWSAGGHQPQHF
j_call: TRBJ2-5; d_call: NA; clone_size: few; v_call: TRBV2; cdr3_nt: TGTGCCAGCAGTGAACAGGGAACCCAAGAGACCCAGTACTTC; cdr3_aa: CASSEQGTQETQYF
j_call: TRBJ1-5; d_call: NA; clone_size: NA; v_call: TRBV30; cdr3_nt: TGTGCCTGGGGATCGATATCAGGCCAGCCCCAGCATTTT; cdr3_aa: CAWGSISGQPQHF
j_call: TRBJ2-3; d_call: NA; clone_size: NA; v_call: TRBV5-1; cdr3_nt: TGCGCCAGCAGCTTGGACCTACTTAGCACAGATACGCAGTATTTT; cdr3_aa: CASSLDLLSTDTQYF
j_call: TRBJ2-3; d_call: NA; clone_size: few; v_call: TRBV7-2; cdr3_nt: TGTGCCAGCAGCTCCTCGGCCCACACAGATACGCAGTATTTT; cdr3_aa: CASSSSAHTDTQYF
j_call: TRBJ1-1; d_call: TRBD1; clone_size: NA; v_call: TRBV27; cdr3_nt: TGTGCCAGCAGTGAACGAACAGGGGTGGTCGCTGAAGCTTTCTTT; cdr3_aa: CASSERTGVVAEAFF
j_call: TRBJ2-3; d_call: TRBD2; clone_size: few; v_call: TRBV2; cdr3_nt: TGTGCCAGCAGTGACACGGGACTAGTTTCGTTTACGCAGTATTTT; cdr3_aa: CASSDTGLVSFTQYF
j_call: TRBJ2-3; d_call: NA; clone_size: NA; v_call: TRBV5-6; cdr3_nt: TGTGCCAGCAGCTCGCGGGACGAGTACACAGATACGCAGTATTTT; cdr3_aa: CASSSRDEYTDTQYF
j_call: TRBJ1-5; d_call: NA; clone_size: few; v_call: TRBV6-5; cdr3_nt: TGTGCCAGCAGTTTCAGGGGAGAAAGCAATCAGCCCCAGCATTTT; cdr3_aa: CASSFRGESNQPQHF
j_call: TRBJ2-5; d_call: NA; clone_size: NA; v_call: TRBV18; cdr3_nt: TGTGCCAGCTCAACTATGACTCAAGAGACCCAGTACTTC; cdr3_aa: CASSTMTQETQYF
j_call: TRBJ1-6; d_call: TRBD1; clone_size: once; v_call: TRBV30; cdr3_nt: TGTGCCTGGAGGGCAGGGGGCGCCTATAATTCACCCCTCCACTTT; cdr3_aa: CAWRAGGAYNSPLHF
j_call: TRBJ2-3; d_call: NA; clone_size: NA; v_call: TRBV29-1; cdr3_nt: TGCAGCGTCCGGCCGGGACCAAACACAGATACGCAGTATTTT; cdr3_aa: CSVRPGPNTDTQYF
j_call: TRBJ2-5; d_call: NA; clone_size: NA; v_call: TRBV2; cdr3_nt: TGTGCCAGCAGTCGTGCGGGCGAGACCCAGTACTTC; cdr3_aa: CASSRAGETQYF
j_call: TRBJ2-2; d_call: NA; clone_size: NA; v_call: TRBV6-6; cdr3_nt: TGTGCCACGGGTCAGTCCCCGACCGGGGAGCTGTTTTTT; cdr3_aa: CATGQSPTGELFF
j_call: TRBJ1-1; d_call: NA; clone_size: few; v_call: TRBV7-2; cdr3_nt: TGTGCCAGCAGCTTACACCGCGCAGGGAGCACTGAAGCTTTCTTT; cdr3_aa: CASSLHRAGSTEAFF
j_call: TRBJ2-1; d_call: TRBD2; clone_size: NA; v_call: TRBV7-2; cdr3_nt: TGTGCCAGCAGCTCTGTTAGCGGGGGGGCCTATGAGCAGTTCTTC; cdr3_aa: CASSSVSGGAYEQFF
j_call: TRBJ2-3; d_call: NA; clone_size: NA; v_call: TRBV5-6; cdr3_nt: TGTGCCAGCAGTACTTGGAGCACAGATACGCAGTATTTT; cdr3_aa: CASSTWSTDTQYF
j_call: TRBJ2-3; d_call: NA; clone_size: NA; v_call: TRBV25-1; cdr3_nt: TGTGCCAGCAGTGAAAGGGGCGGGGGCCGTGCAGATACGCAGTATTTT; cdr3_aa: CASSERGGGRADTQYF
j_call: TRBJ1-1; d_call: NA; clone_size: few; v_call: TRBV2; cdr3_nt: TGTGCCATCCGTGTGGTTGACGGAGAGAACACTGAAGCTTTCTTT; cdr3_aa: CAIRVVDGENTEAFF
j_call: TRBJ1-2; d_call: TRBD1; clone_size: NA; v_call: TRBV29-1; cdr3_nt: TGCAGCGGGGGACAGGGTAACTATGGCTACACCTTC; cdr3_aa: CSGGQGNYGYTF
j_call: TRBJ2-3; d_call: TRBD1; clone_size: NA; v_call: TRBV6-5; cdr3_nt: TGTGCCAGCATCCCGGGACAGGGGGCCGCAGATACGCAGTATTTT; cdr3_aa: CASIPGQGAADTQYF
j_call: TRBJ1-1; d_call: NA; clone_size: NA; v_call: TRBV30; cdr3_nt: TGTGCCTGGACAGGGTCCTCTGACACTGAAGCTTTCTTT; cdr3_aa: CAWTGSSDTEAFF
j_call: TRBJ2-1; d_call: NA; clone_size: NA; v_call: TRBV5-6; cdr3_nt: TGTGCCAGCAGCCCCTTGGAGAATGAGCAGTTCTTC; cdr3_aa: CASSPLENEQFF
j_call: TRBJ2-3; d_call: NA; clone_size: NA; v_call: TRBV9; cdr3_nt: TGTGCCAGCAGCGCCCGTGGGACCCTTGCAGATACGCAGTATTTT; cdr3_aa: CASSARGTLADTQYF
j_call: TRBJ1-2; d_call: TRBD1; clone_size: few; v_call: TRBV27; cdr3_nt: TGTGCCAGCAGTTTGTCCGGGACAGGGACAAAGGAAACCTTC; cdr3_aa: CASSLSGTGTKETF
j_call: TRBJ2-7; d_call: NA; clone_size: NA; v_call: TRBV11-3; cdr3_nt: TGTGCCAGCAGCTTACCGTTGGGTGAGCAGTACTTC; cdr3_aa: CASSLPLGEQYF
j_call: TRBJ2-6; d_call: NA; clone_size: NA; v_call: TRBV13; cdr3_nt: TGTGCCAGCAGAGGGTCGTACTCTGGGGCCAACGTCCTGACTTTC; cdr3_aa: CASRGSYSGANVLTF
j_call: TRBJ2-1; d_call: NA; clone_size: few; v_call: TRBV5-1; cdr3_nt: TGCGCCAGCAGCTTAAACCTGCATGAGCAGTTCTTC; cdr3_aa: CASSLNLHEQFF
j_call: TRBJ1-1; d_call: NA; clone_size: few; v_call: TRBV29-1; cdr3_nt: TGCAGCGTTGGCAACACTGAAGCTTTCTTT; cdr3_aa: CSVGNTEAFF
j_call: TRBJ2-1; d_call: TRBD2; clone_size: once; v_call: TRBV30; cdr3_nt: TGTGCCCTTAGCGGGGGCTACACCTACAATGAGCAGTTCTTC; cdr3_aa: CALSGGYTYNEQFF
j_call: TRBJ2-7; d_call: NA; clone_size: NA; v_call: TRBV7-2; cdr3_nt: TGTGCCAGCAGCTTAGCTGCGGGGACCCCCTACGAGCAGTACTTC; cdr3_aa: CASSLAAGTPYEQYF
j_call: TRBJ2-5; d_call: NA; clone_size: once; v_call: TRBV23-1; cdr3_nt: TGCGCCAGCAGTCCCCCTTACTTAAGTGCCCTCAAAGAGACCCAGTACTTC; cdr3_aa: CASSPPYLSALKETQYF
j_call: TRBJ1-2; d_call: TRBD1; clone_size: NA; v_call: TRBV2; cdr3_nt: TGTGCCAGCAGTGAAGTGGGGACAGGGATTATTGGCTACACCTTC; cdr3_aa: CASSEVGTGIIGYTF
j_call: TRBJ1-5; d_call: NA; clone_size: NA; v_call: TRBV5-6; cdr3_nt: TGTGCCAGCAGCCTTCGGACACCCTGGCAGGCCCAGCATTTT; cdr3_aa: CASSLRTPWQAQHF
j_call: TRBJ1-2; d_call: NA; clone_size: few; v_call: TRBV6-6; cdr3_nt: TGTGCCAGCAGTTACTCCTATGGCTACACCTTC; cdr3_aa: CASSYSYGYTF
j_call: TRBJ1-4; d_call: NA; clone_size: NA; v_call: TRBV6-5; cdr3_nt: TGTGCCAGCAAAAACTCCCCTGCTAATGAAAAACTGTTTTTT; cdr3_aa: CASKNSPANEKLFF
j_call: TRBJ2-3; d_call: NA; clone_size: NA; v_call: TRBV20-1; cdr3_nt: TGCAGTGCTAGAGATCAAGATACGCAGTATTTT; cdr3_aa: CSARDQDTQYF
j_call: TRBJ1-2; d_call: NA; clone_size: NA; v_call: TRBV6-5; cdr3_nt: TGTGCCAGCAGTCCCCAGGGTGGAGGACCCTATGGCTACACCTTC; cdr3_aa: CASSPQGGGPYGYTF
j_call: TRBJ2-7; d_call: TRBD1; clone_size: few; v_call: TRBV6-1; cdr3_nt: TGTGCCAGCAGTGAATCGGCCTTCCAGGGGGCCTTGTCCTACGAGCAGTACTTC; cdr3_aa: CASSESAFQGALSYEQYF
j_call: TRBJ2-5; d_call: TRBD2; clone_size: NA; v_call: TRBV7-2; cdr3_nt: TGTGCCAGCAGCACCTGGACTAGCCCTGGGGGGACCCAGTACTTC; cdr3_aa: CASSTWTSPGGTQYF
j_call: TRBJ1-5; d_call: NA; clone_size: few; v_call: TRBV30; cdr3_nt: TGTGCCTGGAGTAAACAGGGTGGGCAGCCCCAGCATTTT; cdr3_aa: CAWSKQGGQPQHF
j_call: TRBJ2-5; d_call: NA; clone_size: NA; v_call: TRBV28; cdr3_nt: TGTGCCAGCAGTGACCGGGACACCAATAGAGGGGAGACCCAGTACTTC; cdr3_aa: CASSDRDTNRGETQYF
j_call: TRBJ1-2; d_call: NA; clone_size: NA; v_call: TRBV27; cdr3_nt: TGTGCCAGCAGCACGACAGCTAACTATGGCTACACCTTC; cdr3_aa: CASSTTANYGYTF
j_call: TRBJ1-5; d_call: NA; clone_size: few; v_call: TRBV5-8; cdr3_nt: TGTGCCAGCAGCTCCTTGAGGGGCAATCAGCCCCAGCATTTT; cdr3_aa: CASSSLRGNQPQHF
j_call: TRBJ2-4; d_call: NA; clone_size: NA; v_call: TRBV29-1; cdr3_nt: TGCAGCGTTCCAGGGTTCGCCAAAAACATTCAGTACTTC; cdr3_aa: CSVPGFAKNIQYF
j_call: TRBJ2-7; d_call: NA; clone_size: NA; v_call: TRBV30; cdr3_nt: TGTGCCTGGATCCCGGGGGGACACTTCTACGAGCAGTACTTC; cdr3_aa: CAWIPGGHFYEQYF